The clone carrying this T cell receptor beta chain was seen a handful of times. Its specificity is unknown. TCRdb analysed the 5' RACE reads with MiXCR anew, one entry per CDR3 protein. The table shows roughly 470,000 distinct CDR3 sequences, with about 24% occurring only once. The source of the sample is a study of CD8 T cells in ankylosing spondylitis. V was pared by 6 bases and J by 5 bases, with 14 bases between. Germline assignment: CDR1 SQVTM and CDR2 ANQGSEA. CDR3 length equals 13 residues. General study results and limits: For ankylosing spondylitis blood, a TCR beta motif of about eight highly homologous variants appeared characteristic. Some motif variants were previously reported in reactive arthritis synovial fluid and blood. The authors found the disease-linked clones to be CD8+ and relatively rare in peripheral blood. The clones that were linked to disease were reported to be significantly enriched in matched synovial fluid samples from ankylosing spondylitis patients.

The chain recombines TRBV29-1 with TRBJ2-4; TRBD1 might be the D (6 bases). The receptor's source is a male donor with ankylosing spondylitis. Sequencing was done on a sample of blood, either unsorted or a sorted T cell fraction (not recorded which). The DNA of the CDR3 is TGCAGCGTGGCGGATCGGACAGAAAACATTCAGTACTTC. This gives the protein CSVADRTENIQYF.